The 6 T cell receptor beta chains below were found in one sample sequenced in a study of identical twins. In TCRdb, the 5' RACE reads were re-called with MiXCR into one record per CDR3 protein. The table lists a few hundred thousand distinct CDR3 sequences, nearly 10% of them singletons. These same records also appear under a second study, on yellow fever vaccine responses in identical twins.

The sample consisted of PBMCs. These receptors were collected from a woman in her late teens or twenties in good health.

V usage is TRBV6-1 and J usage is TRBJ2-5; D uncertain. V gave up 5 bases and J gave up 1 base, with 8 bases separating them. CDR1 is MNHNS, CDR2 SASEGT, per germline. The CDR3 is 13 residues long. The CDR3 DNA reads as TGTGCCAGCAGTATGGAGCTCCAAGAGACCCAGTACTTC. Translated, it gives CASSMELQETQYF.

This chain joins TRBV7-2 and TRBJ2-7; 9 bases match TRBD2. V was pared by 1 base and J by 6 bases, with 10 bases of the junction left unmatched. This CDR3 is 16 amino acids long. Per the germline V gene, CDR1 is SGHTA and CDR2 is FQGNSA. The CDR3 region is CASSLVFGGRAGEQYF. The CDR3 nucleotides read TGTGCCAGCAGCTTAGTGTTCGGCGGGAGGGCCGGCGAGCAGTACTTC. Together with reference TRBV7-2 and TRBJ2-7, the CDR3 gives the full variable domain: GAGVSQSPSNKVTEKGKDVELRCDPISGHTALYWYRQSLGQGLEFLIYFQGNSAPDKSGLPSDRFSAERTGGSVSTLTIQRTQQEDSAVYLCASSLVFGGRAGEQYFGPGTRLTVT.

This clonotype has only a few counts. This rearrangement joins TRBV6-5 to TRBJ2-1; 13 bases agree with TRBD2. The CDR3 is 17 amino acids. The V gene end was trimmed by 2 bases and the J gene end by 5 bases; junction bases not matched to a gene: 6. Germline CDR1 is MNHEY and CDR2 is SVGAGI. For the CDR3, the DNA is TGTGCCAGCAGTTACGCCGGGACTAGCGGGATCGACAATGAGCAGTTCTTC. It codes for CASSYAGTSGIDNEQFF.

The chain is built from TRBV27 and TRBJ2-3; D not certain. The CDR3 sequence is 11 residues long. Germline V gene lookup returns CDR1 MNHEY and CDR2 SMNVEV (reference sequence). V lost 3 bases and J lost 6, with 4 bases in between. The CDR3 nucleotides are TGTGCCAGCAGTTTTTTTGATACGCAGTATTTT. Residues: CASSFFDTQYF.

This clonotype was counted many times. The chain recombines TRBV9 with TRBJ2-1, with D perhaps TRBD2 (7 bases). Germline V gives CDR1 SGDLS, CDR2 YYNGEE. The CDR3 is 14 residues long. V gave up 4 bases and J gave up 5 bases, with 13 bases separating them. This CDR3 reads CASSPQGTNNEQFF. CDR3 in DNA: TGTGCCAGCAGCCCTCAGGGGACTAACAATGAGCAGTTCTTC.

This sequence joins TRBV6-5 and TRBJ2-1; weak D call: TRBD2 (6 bases). Germline CDR1 is MNHEY and CDR2 is SVGAGI. This CDR3 has 16 amino acids. Between the trimmed V and J ends, which lost 2 bases and 5 bases, there was a span of 16 bases. In DNA, the CDR3 is TGTGCCAGCAGTTACCTTGTGCCCGGGACTGACAATGAGCAGTTCTTC. This codes for CASSYLVPGTDNEQFF.